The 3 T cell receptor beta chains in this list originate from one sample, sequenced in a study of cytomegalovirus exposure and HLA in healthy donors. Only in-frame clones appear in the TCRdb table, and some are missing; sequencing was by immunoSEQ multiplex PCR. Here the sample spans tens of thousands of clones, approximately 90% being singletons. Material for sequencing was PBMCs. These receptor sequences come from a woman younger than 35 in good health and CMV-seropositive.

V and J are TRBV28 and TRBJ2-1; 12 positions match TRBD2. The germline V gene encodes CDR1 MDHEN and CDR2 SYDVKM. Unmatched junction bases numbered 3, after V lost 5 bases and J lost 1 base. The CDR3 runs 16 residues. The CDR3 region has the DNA TGTGCCAGCAGTCTAGCGGGAGGGTTATCCTACAATGAGCAGTTCTTC. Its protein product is CASSLAGGLSYNEQFF.

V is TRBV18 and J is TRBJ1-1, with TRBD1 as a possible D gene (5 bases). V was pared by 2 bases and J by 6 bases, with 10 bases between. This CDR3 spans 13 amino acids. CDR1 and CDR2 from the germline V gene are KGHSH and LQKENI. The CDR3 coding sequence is TGTGCCAGCTCACCATCACGGGGGGCTGAAGCTTTCTTT. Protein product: CASSPSRGAEAFF.

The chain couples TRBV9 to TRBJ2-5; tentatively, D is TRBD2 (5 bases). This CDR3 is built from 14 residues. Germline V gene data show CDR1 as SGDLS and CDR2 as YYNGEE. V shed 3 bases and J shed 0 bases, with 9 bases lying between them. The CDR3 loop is CASSGGQNQETQYF. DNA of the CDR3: TGTGCCAGCAGCGGAGGGCAGAACCAAGAGACCCAGTACTTC.